These 32 T cell receptor beta chains came from one sample sequenced in a study of T cells and Merkel cell carcinoma outcomes. This table comes from immunoSEQ multiplex PCR, and its TCRdb copy is limited to in-frame clones, with some not included. Counted here are about 15,000 clones, roughly 81% occurring once; the ten biggest clones make up roughly 10%. Material for sequencing was tumor tissue from Merkel cell carcinoma. Source of these receptors: a human donor with Merkel cell carcinoma.

The chain combines TRBV28 with TRBJ1-5, with 7 bases that match TRBD1. V lost 10 bases, J lost 3 bases, and 6 bases stayed unmatched. Germline loops: CDR1 MDHEN, CDR2 SYDVKM. CDR3 length equals 13 residues. CDR3 residues: CATSGTDNQPQHF. The CDR3 nucleotides are TGTGCCACCTCCGGGACAGACAATCAGCCCCAGCATTTT.

This clone was detected only once. The J gene is TRBJ1-2, the V gene TRBV5-5; the match to TRBD1 covers 8 bases. V was clipped by 4 bases and J by 5 bases; unmatched bases: 7. The length of the CDR3 is 14 residues. Germline V gene sequence: CDR1 SGHKS, CDR2 YYEKEE (reference sequence). CDR3 DNA sequence: TGTGCCAGCAGCCACGCGACAGGGGTGTATGGCTACACCTTC. Protein: CASSHATGVYGYTF. Variable domain in full (rest from reference TRBV5-5 and TRBJ1-2): DAGVTQSPTHLIKTRGQQVTLRCSPISGHKSVSWYQQVLGQGPQFIFQYYEKEERGRGNFPDRFSARQFPNYSSELNVNALLLGDSALYLCASSHATGVYGYTFGSGTRLTVV.

The rearrangement uses TRBV5-1 and TRBJ2-7, with TRBD2 identical over 7 bases. V dropped 4 bases and J dropped 2; count of bases not matched to a gene: 9. The CDR3 length is 15 residues. Germline CDR1 is SGHRS and CDR2 is YFSETQ. CDR3 amino acids: CASSRDGGLTYEQYF. The CDR3 DNA is TGCGCCAGCAGCAGGGACGGGGGGTTGACCTACGAGCAGTACTTC.

The chain has TRBV6-6 and TRBJ1-2; no clear D. Looked up from germline, CDR1 is MNHNY and CDR2 is SVGAGI (reference sequence). Trimming stripped 0 bases from V and 6 bases from J, with 8 bases between. CDR3 length equals 13 residues. CDR3 loop: CASSYSLHNGYTF. In DNA, the CDR3 is TGTGCCAGCAGTTACTCCCTCCACAATGGCTACACCTTC.

The rearrangement uses TRBV11-1 and TRBJ2-2; D is possibly TRBD2 (5 bases). CDR1 is SGHAT and CDR2 is FQDESV in the germline V gene (reference sequence). This CDR3 is built from 12 residues. V lost 6 bases to trimming and J lost 8 bases, with 10 bases between them. This chain's CDR3 is CASRTRRGELFF. CDR3 DNA: TGTGCCAGCAGGACCAGGAGGGGGGAGCTGTTTTTT.

V is TRBV7-2 and J is TRBJ1-1; D may be TRBD1 (6 bases). The CDR3 consists of 15 residues. Deletions cut 4 bases from V and 4 bases from J, with 16 bases between. CDR1 is SGHTA, CDR2 FQGNSA, per germline. The CDR3 protein is CASSSSGGAPTEAFF. In nucleotides, the CDR3 is TGTGCCAGCAGCTCGTCTGGGGGGGCGCCCACTGAAGCTTTCTTT.

The chain uses TRBV9 and TRBJ2-3, with 9 positions matching TRBD2. CDR3 length equals 18 residues. The germline CDR1 and CDR2 sequences are SGDLS and YYNGEE. Trimming at V came to 3 bases and at J to 3 bases, leaving 14 bases not matched to a gene. The CDR3 DNA is TGTGCCAGCAGCGGCGGAAACCGCGGGGGGGCCGGGACAGATACGCAGTATTTT. Translated: CASSGGNRGGAGTDTQYF.

This chain connects TRBV19 to TRBJ2-3, with 7 bases aligning to TRBD1. The CDR3 is 13 amino acids. The germline V gene has CDR1 LNHDA and CDR2 SQIVND (reference sequence). V was pared by 7 bases and J by 4 bases, with 5 bases of the junction left unmatched. CDR3 sequence (DNA): TGTGCCAGTAAAAAGGGGGCGGCAGATACGCAGTATTTT. This codes for CASKKGAADTQYF. The full variable domain, in which reference TRBV19 and TRBJ2-3 provide the parts outside the CDR3, is DGGITQSPKYLFRKEGQNVTLSCEQNLNHDAMYWYRQDPGQGLRLIYYSQIVNDFQKGDIAEGYSVSREKKESFPLTVTSAQKNPTAFYLCASKKGAADTQYFGPGTRLTVL.

CDR3 sequence reads: CASSLGPGGWETQYF. CDR3 DNA sequence: TGTGCCAGCAGCTTAGGGCCGGGGGGATGGGAGACCCAGTACTTC. The chain carries TRBV7-9 and TRBJ2-5, with TRBD2 matching over 7 bases. The junction had 7 bases not matched to a gene; V was cut back by 1 base and J by 5 bases. The CDR3 contains 15 residues. Germline V CDR1 and CDR2: SEHNR, FQNEAQ (reference sequence).

The rearrangement uses TRBV19 and TRBJ2-1; the D call may be TRBD1 or TRBD2 (5 bases each). Germline CDR1 LNHDA, CDR2 SQIVND (reference sequence). With 5 bases removed from V and 7 bases from J, the gap between germline ends came to 15 bases. The CDR3 contains 14 residues. This chain's CDR3 is CASSGGVFWNEQFF. Here the CDR3 DNA reads TGTGCCAGTAGTGGGGGAGTCTTTTGGAATGAGCAGTTCTTC.

This clone appeared once. The chain combines TRBV29-1 with TRBJ1-2, with D unclear. Germline V gene lookup returns CDR1 SQVTM and CDR2 ANQGSEA. Trimming left V 4 bases short and J 8 bases short, with 5 bases between. CDR3 size: 9 residues. The CDR3 DNA follows: TGCAGCGTTGTGGAGGGCTACACCTTC. Amino acids: CSVVEGYTF.

The chain links TRBV20-1 to TRBJ2-7; possible D gene TRBD2, 6 bases. V was cut by 1 base and J by 12 bases, with 13 bases left in between. The CDR3 is 11 residues long. Per germline, CDR1 DFQATT and CDR2 SNEGSKA (reference sequence). CDR3 nucleotides: TGCAGTGCTAGAGGAGGAGGGGATCCGTACTTC. Its protein is CSARGGGDPYF.

This clone was counted once. A read error may produce the germline difference seen at one junction end. CDR3 in amino acids: CASSPQLSGELFF. As DNA, the CDR3 is TGTGCTAGCAGCCCCCAGCTGTCGGGGGAGCTGTTTTTT. The chain joins TRBV7-7 to TRBJ2-2; D remains ambiguous. Germline values: CDR1 SSHAT, CDR2 FNYEAQ (reference sequence). The CDR3 contains 13 residues.

This clone was detected a few times. The rearrangement joins TRBV14 to TRBJ1-1, with D hard to call. Germline values: CDR1 SGHDN, CDR2 FVKESK. There are 13 residues in the CDR3. Trimming stripped 4 bases from V and 1 base from J, with 7 bases between. CDR3: CASSLFSNTEAFF. For the CDR3, the DNA is TGTGCCAGCAGCCTCTTCTCGAACACTGAAGCTTTCTTT.

The V call is TRBV28, the J call TRBJ1-1; no firm D call. The CDR3 runs 14 residues. Germline values: CDR1 MDHEN, CDR2 SYDVKM. The V gene lost 1 base and the J gene lost 1 base, with 7 bases spanning the gap. CDR3 sequence: CASSLFLPNTEAFF. DNA for the CDR3: TGTGCCAGCAGTTTATTTCTCCCGAACACTGAAGCTTTCTTT.

The J gene is TRBJ2-3, the V gene TRBV2, with TRBD2 matching over 9 bases. Losses at the gene ends were 7 bases for V and 2 bases for J; bases not matched to a gene: 4. The germline V gene encodes CDR1 SNHLY and CDR2 FYNNEI. The CDR3 runs 14 residues. Here the CDR3 reads CASNLAGITDTQYF. CDR3 bases: TGTGCCAGCAACCTAGCGGGGATCACAGATACGCAGTATTTT.

This sequence joins TRBV28 and TRBJ2-7; D could derive from TRBD1 or TRBD2 (7 bases each). This CDR3 has 14 residues. In germline, CDR1 is MDHEN, CDR2 SYDVKM. The ends were cut back, 6 bases at V and 4 bases at J, with 16 bases in the middle. CDR3 sequence reads: CASRTGTAGYEQYF. The CDR3 DNA reads TGTGCCAGCAGAACGGGGACAGCGGGGTACGAGCAGTACTTC.

This clone occurred a few times. The V gene is TRBV6-1, the J gene TRBJ2-7; D is unresolved. Germline V gene lookup returns CDR1 MNHNS and CDR2 SASEGT. This CDR3 spans 12 amino acids. V was shortened by 3 bases and J by 2 bases, with 5 bases between the two germline ends. The CDR3 sequence is CASSEVAYEQYF. CDR3 DNA: TGTGCCAGCAGTGAGGTGGCCTACGAGCAGTACTTC.

This clone was counted only a few times. This chain uses TRBV28 with TRBJ2-7; TRBD2 aligns across 12 bases. The CDR3 consists of 16 residues. The V gene's germline CDR1 is MDHEN and CDR2 SYDVKM. V shed 6 bases, J shed 2 bases, and the junction held 8 bases outside the gene matches. In nucleotides, the CDR3 is TGTGCCAGCAGCCCGCTCGGACTAGCGGGAACCTACGAGCAGTACTTC. Translating gives CASSPLGLAGTYEQYF.

This sequence joins TRBV5-1 and TRBJ1-1, with D possibly TRBD1 on 5 matching bases. The CDR3 sequence is 13 residues long. CDR1 and CDR2 from the germline V gene are SGHRS and YFSETQ. V was pared by 4 bases and J by 4 bases, with 11 bases between. CDR3 loop: CASSLQGGTEAFF. Written as DNA, the CDR3 is TGCGCCAGCAGCCTGCAGGGCGGCACTGAAGCTTTCTTT.

The chain has TRBV7-3 and TRBJ2-2; either TRBD1 or TRBD2 may supply D (5 bases each). The germline V gene has CDR1 SGHTA and CDR2 FQGTGA. V was clipped by 2 bases and J by 5 bases, with 15 bases between them. The CDR3 covers 16 residues. The CDR3 protein is CASSLRGDRRTGELFF. In DNA form, the CDR3 reads TGTGCCAGCAGCTTACGAGGGGACCGAAGGACCGGGGAGCTGTTTTTT.

The V gene is TRBV4-2, the J gene TRBJ2-5; a weak D match, TRBD1 (6 bases). Per germline, CDR1 LGHNA and CDR2 YNFKEQ. The CDR3 consists of 16 residues. The V gene lost 0 bases and the J gene lost 2 bases, with 13 bases spanning the gap. The CDR3 nucleotides read TGTGCCAGCAGCCAAGATCCTGGGACACAGCAAGAGACCCAGTACTTC. It codes for CASSQDPGTQQETQYF.

This rearrangement joins TRBV5-1 to TRBJ1-1, with a possible D match to TRBD1 (6 bases). Deletions cut 1 base from V and 11 bases from J, with 15 bases between. Germline V gives CDR1 SGHRS, CDR2 YFSETQ. This CDR3 region has 13 residues. The CDR3 loop reads CASSLIGGAWAFF. CDR3 bases: TGCGCCAGCAGCTTGATTGGGGGGGCTTGGGCTTTCTTT.

This clone was counted between two and nine times. The CDR3: CASRLQGASSYEQYF. DNA of the CDR3: TGTGCCAGCAGACTACAGGGGGCTAGTTCTTACGAGCAGTACTTC. The rearrangement joins TRBV13 to TRBJ2-7; 9 bases align to TRBD1. Germline CDR1 reads PRHDT; CDR2 reads FYEKMQ (reference sequence). CDR3 length: 15 amino acids. Losses at the gene ends were 6 bases for V and 4 bases for J; bases not matched to a gene: 10.

V and J are TRBV5-1 and TRBJ2-7; 11 nucleotides align to TRBD1. The CDR3 loop spans 15 amino acids. In germline, CDR1 is SGHRS, CDR2 YFSETQ. V gave up 1 base and J gave up 3 bases; unmatched junction bases: 3. The CDR3 protein is CASSLLGTGGYEQYF. CDR3 DNA sequence: TGCGCCAGCAGCTTGTTGGGGACAGGGGGCTACGAGCAGTACTTC.

The genes are TRBV5-1 and TRBJ2-7; 7 bases are a match to TRBD1. This CDR3 has 17 amino acids. V lost 4 bases to trimming and J lost 2 bases; unmatched junction nucleotides: 15. The V gene's germline CDR1 is SGHRS and CDR2 YFSETQ. For the CDR3, the DNA is TGCGCCAGCAGCCTCCGTGGCCCGGGACAGTTTACCTACGAGCAGTACTTC. Residues: CASSLRGPGQFTYEQYF.

V usage is TRBV4-1 and J usage is TRBJ1-5; 11 nucleotides match TRBD1. Germline V lookup: CDR1 MGHRA, CDR2 YSYEKL. This CDR3 has 15 amino acids. Germline trimming cut 1 base from V and 7 bases from J; bases unmatched to any gene: 3. Written as DNA, the CDR3 is TGCGCCAGCAGCCAAGTAGGGACAGGGGGACAGCCCCAGCATTTT. This gives the protein CASSQVGTGGQPQHF.

CDR3 DNA: TGTGCCAGCAGTGACTCTGCGGGCAATCAGCCCCAGCATTTT. This translates into CASSDSAGNQPQHF. This chain uses TRBV6-4 with TRBJ1-5; D not certain. Germline values: CDR1 MRHNA, CDR2 SNTAGT. The CDR3 runs 14 residues. V lost 0 bases and J lost 2, with 5 bases in between.

The chain couples TRBV15 to TRBJ1-2, with a possible D match to TRBD1 (5 bases). Germline assignment: CDR1 LNHNV and CDR2 YYDKDF (reference sequence). This CDR3 is 16 amino acids long. V was shortened by 3 bases and J by 6 bases, with 20 bases between the two germline ends. CDR3 DNA: TGTGCCACCAGCAGTTCACGGACGGGGGGGACTAATGGCTACACCTTC. Translated, it gives CATSSSRTGGTNGYTF. Filled out from reference TRBV15 and TRBJ1-2, the complete variable domain reads DAMVIQNPRYQVTQFGKPVTLSCSQTLNHNVMYWYQQKSSQAPKLLFHYYDKDFNNEADTPDNFQSRRPNTSFCFLDIRSPGLGDTAMYLCATSSSRTGGTNGYTFGSGTRLTVV.

J is TRBJ2-3 and V is TRBV28; TRBD1 matches 7 bases. Per the germline V gene, CDR1 is MDHEN and CDR2 is SYDVKM. V trimming: 6 bases; J trimming: 4 bases; junction bases outside the gene matches: 4. The CDR3 covers 13 residues. In DNA form, the CDR3 reads TGTGCCAGCAGCTCGACAGGGTCAGATACGCAGTATTTT. Translation: CASSSTGSDTQYF.

This clone was seen more than once but under ten times. The CDR3 is CASSSSQTGELFF. Here the CDR3 DNA reads TGTGCCAGCAGCTCCAGCCAAACCGGGGAGCTGTTTTTT. The J gene is TRBJ2-2, the V gene TRBV7-9; D gene uncertain. V was trimmed by 4 bases and J by 5 bases, leaving 8 bases between them. Germline V CDR1 and CDR2: SEHNR, FQNEAQ (reference sequence). This CDR3 contains 13 residues.

This chain joins TRBV5-6 and TRBJ2-5; D is possibly TRBD1 (6 bases). V was clipped by 1 base and J by 4 bases, with 17 bases between them. CDR3 length: 16 amino acids. CDR1 SGHDT and CDR2 YYEEEE come from the germline V gene. The CDR3 spells CASSLLWPGAGETQYF. CDR3 nucleotide sequence: TGTGCCAGCAGCTTGTTGTGGCCAGGGGCTGGAGAGACCCAGTACTTC. Full variable domain (outside the CDR3, taken from reference TRBV5-6 and TRBJ2-5): DAGVTQSPTHLIKTRGQQVTLRCSPKSGHDTVSWYQQALGQGPQFIFQYYEEEERQRGNFPDRFSGHQFPNYSSELNVNALLLGDSALYLCASSLLWPGAGETQYFGPGTRLLVL.